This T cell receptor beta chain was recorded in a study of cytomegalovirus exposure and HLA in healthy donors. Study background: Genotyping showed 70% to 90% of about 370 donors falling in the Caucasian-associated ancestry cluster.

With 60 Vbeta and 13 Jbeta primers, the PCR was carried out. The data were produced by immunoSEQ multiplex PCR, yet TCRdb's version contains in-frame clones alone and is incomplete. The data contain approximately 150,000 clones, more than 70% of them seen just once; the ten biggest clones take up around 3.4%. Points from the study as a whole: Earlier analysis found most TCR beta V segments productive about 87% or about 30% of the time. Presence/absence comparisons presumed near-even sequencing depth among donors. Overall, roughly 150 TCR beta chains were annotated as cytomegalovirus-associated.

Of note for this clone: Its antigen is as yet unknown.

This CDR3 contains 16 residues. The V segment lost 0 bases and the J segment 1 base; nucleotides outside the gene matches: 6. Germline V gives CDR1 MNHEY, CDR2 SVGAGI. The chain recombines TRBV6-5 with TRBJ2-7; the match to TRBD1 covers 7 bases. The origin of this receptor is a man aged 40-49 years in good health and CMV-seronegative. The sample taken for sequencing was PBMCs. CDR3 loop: CASSYSIGTESYEQYF. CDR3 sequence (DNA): TGTGCCAGCAGTTACTCGATCGGGACAGAATCCTACGAGCAGTACTTC.